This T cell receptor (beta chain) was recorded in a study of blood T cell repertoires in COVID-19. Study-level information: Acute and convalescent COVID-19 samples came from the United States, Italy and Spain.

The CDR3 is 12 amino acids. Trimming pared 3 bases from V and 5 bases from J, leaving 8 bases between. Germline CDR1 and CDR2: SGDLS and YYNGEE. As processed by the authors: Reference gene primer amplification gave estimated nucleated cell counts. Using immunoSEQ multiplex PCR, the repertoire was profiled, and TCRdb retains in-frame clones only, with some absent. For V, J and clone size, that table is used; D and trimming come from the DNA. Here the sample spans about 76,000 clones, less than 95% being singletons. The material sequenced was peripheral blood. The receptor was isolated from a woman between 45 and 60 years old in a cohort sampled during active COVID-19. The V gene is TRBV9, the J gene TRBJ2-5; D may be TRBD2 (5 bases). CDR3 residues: CASSATGETQYF. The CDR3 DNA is TGTGCCAGCAGCGCAACGGGGGAGACCCAGTACTTC.